The 25 T cell receptor beta chains listed next were all sequenced from one sample in a study of shared clonotypes between healthy human individuals. Method: immunoSEQ multiplex PCR; TCRdb's copy keeps in-frame clones and lacks some. The table has about 1 million clones, more than 60% seen once; the top ten hold about 1.5%. Sequenced sample: memory CD4+ T cells sorted from blood. The subset is: CD45RA-negative fraction. The receptors shown here come from a man younger than 30 in good health.

This clone was counted a single time. The chain combines TRBV7-2 with TRBJ2-1; 11 positions match TRBD2. V gave up 4 bases and J gave up 10 bases; unmatched junction bases: 12. CDR1 and CDR2 (germline): SGHTA, FQGNSA. CDR3 length: 16 residues. The CDR3 spells CASSSGRGTSGREQFF. The CDR3 DNA follows: TGTGCCAGCAGCTCGGGCCGGGGAACTAGCGGGAGAGAGCAGTTCTTC. The full variable domain, with the rest looked up from reference TRBV7-2 and TRBJ2-1, is GAGVSQSPSNKVTEKGKDVELRCDPISGHTALYWYRQSLGQGLEFLIYFQGNSAPDKSGLPSDRFSAERTGGSVSTLTIQRTQQEDSAVYLCASSSGRGTSGREQFFGPGTRLTVL.

The J gene is TRBJ1-2, the V gene TRBV7-2, with a possible D match to TRBD1 (5 bases). This CDR3 has 14 amino acids. The V gene's germline CDR1 is SGHTA and CDR2 FQGNSA. In nucleotides, the CDR3 is TGTGCTGGGGGGGACGGCGCCTCTAACTATGGCTACACCTTC. It translates to CAGGDGASNYGYTF.

The chain couples TRBV6-1 to TRBJ1-1; TRBD1 might be the D (6 bases). Germline lookup yields CDR1 MNHNS and CDR2 SASEGT. There are 15 residues in the CDR3. V was clipped by 4 bases and J by 5 bases, with 17 bases between them. The CDR3 sequence is CASSAGTRGGTEAFF. As DNA, the CDR3 is TGTGCCAGCAGTGCCGGGACAAGAGGTGGAACTGAAGCTTTCTTT.

The V gene is TRBV6-1, the J gene TRBJ1-2, with TRBD1 identical over 7 bases. Germline CDR1 is MNHNS and CDR2 is SASEGT. The trim removed 2 bases at V and 4 bases at J, leaving 1 base unmatched. The CDR3 contains 13 residues. Here the CDR3 reads CASSETGVYGYTF. In DNA form, the CDR3 reads TGTGCCAGCAGTGAAACAGGGGTCTATGGCTACACCTTC.

This chain joins TRBV5-6 and TRBJ2-7; 10 nucleotides match TRBD2. V shed 4 bases, J shed 6 bases, and the junction held 13 bases outside the gene matches. Germline loops: CDR1 SGHDT, CDR2 YYEEEE. This CDR3 has 16 amino acids. The CDR3 DNA sequence: TGTGCCAGCAGCCCACGACTAGCGGGTCTCTCCAGCGAGCAGTACTTC. It specifies CASSPRLAGLSSEQYF.

A word on this clone: This likely came from a read error, as a far larger clone is one base away. The CDR3: CASSGLTGFLGEQYF. As DNA, the CDR3 is TGTGCCAGCAGCGGCCTCACAGGGTTCCTAGGCGAGCAGTACTTC. The rearrangement joins TRBV5-4 to TRBJ2-7, with D perhaps TRBD1 (6 bases). Germline values: CDR1 SGHNT, CDR2 YYREEE (reference sequence). The V gene lost 4 bases and the J gene lost 6 bases, with 20 bases spanning the gap. The CDR3 is 15 residues long.

The V and J genes are TRBV28 and TRBJ2-7; D is undetermined. Germline CDR1 MDHEN, CDR2 SYDVKM. This CDR3 is built from 12 residues. Trimming took 5 bases from V and 2 from J, leaving 7 bases between them. This chain's CDR3 is CASSGNTYEQYF. DNA for the CDR3: TGTGCCAGCAGTGGCAATACCTACGAGCAGTACTTC.

This clone was seen a single time. This sequence joins TRBV10-2 and TRBJ2-1; weak D call: TRBD1 (5 bases). The germline V gene has CDR1 WSHSY and CDR2 SAAADI. The V gene lost 3 bases and the J gene lost 10 bases, with 19 bases spanning the gap. The CDR3 totals 15 residues. Here the CDR3 reads CASSDSKTADTEQFF. The CDR3 DNA reads as TGCGCCAGCAGTGACTCGAAGACAGCCGATACAGAGCAGTTCTTC.

This clone is a singleton in its sample. A much larger clonotype is one base distant, so this may be a read error. This rearrangement joins TRBV4-1 to TRBJ2-3; no clear D gene. This CDR3 spans 13 amino acids. Trimming pared 5 bases from V and 1 base from J, leaving 7 bases between. Per the germline V gene, CDR1 is MGHRA and CDR2 is YSYEKL. The CDR3 protein is CASSFTGTDTQYF. In DNA form, the CDR3 reads TGCGCCAGCAGCTTCACCGGCACAGATACGCAGTATTTT.

The rearrangement uses TRBV11-2 and TRBJ1-3; TRBD1 matches 8 bases. The length of the CDR3 is 14 residues. V lost 5 bases, J lost 4 bases, and 4 bases stayed unmatched. Germline V lookup: CDR1 SGHAT, CDR2 FQNNGV. The CDR3 bases are TGTGCCAGCAGCCAGGGGACAGGAGGAAACACCATATATTTT. Amino acids: CASSQGTGGNTIYF.

This chain links TRBV12-5 with TRBJ1-1; tentatively, D is TRBD1 (5 bases). Germline CDR1 reads LGHNT; CDR2 reads FRNRAP. The length of the CDR3 is 15 residues. V lost 4 bases and J 0 bases, leaving 12 bases between the germline ends. This CDR3 is CASGSRGRMNTEAFF. Written as DNA, the CDR3 is TGTGCTAGTGGTTCGAGGGGACGAATGAACACTGAAGCTTTCTTT.

The chain joins TRBV5-1 to TRBJ2-3; D is unclear. CDR3 length: 16 residues. Per the germline V gene, CDR1 is SGHRS and CDR2 is YFSETQ. The V and J ends lost 4 bases and 6 bases respectively, with 21 bases between them. The CDR3 here is CASSLPPRAQPDTQYF. In DNA, the CDR3 is TGCGCCAGCAGCCTGCCCCCTCGAGCCCAGCCCGATACGCAGTATTTT.

The chain joins TRBV19 to TRBJ1-2; D gene ambiguous. Trimming pared 7 bases from V and 7 bases from J, leaving 16 bases between. The CDR3 extends over 13 amino acids. Germline V gene lookup returns CDR1 LNHDA and CDR2 SQIVND (reference sequence). The CDR3 bases are TGTGCCAGTATGCCAGGTCCCTATAGTGGCTACACCTTC. It codes for CASMPGPYSGYTF.

There are a few counts of this clone. This sequence joins TRBV18 and TRBJ1-4; D perhaps matches TRBD1 (6 bases). The CDR3 spans 14 residues. V shed 5 bases and J shed 8 bases, with 15 bases lying between them. Germline values: CDR1 KGHSH, CDR2 LQKENI. CDR3 region: CASSSWTEREKLFF. In DNA, the CDR3 is TGTGCCAGCTCATCATGGACAGAAAGAGAAAAACTGTTTTTT.

The chain carries TRBV5-5 and TRBJ1-5; possibly TRBD1 for D (5 bases). CDR3 length: 15 amino acids. Trimming pared 3 bases from V and 1 base from J, leaving 11 bases between. Germline CDR1 reads SGHKS; CDR2 reads YYEKEE (reference sequence). CDR3 bases: TGTGCCAGCAGCTGGGAGGGACTGAGCAATCAGCCCCAGCATTTT. Encoded protein: CASSWEGLSNQPQHF.

This chain links TRBV30 with TRBJ2-2, with D perhaps TRBD1 or TRBD2 (5 bases each). Germline V gene sequence: CDR1 GTSNPN, CDR2 SVGIG (reference sequence). This CDR3 spans 13 amino acids. V shed 2 bases and J shed 7 bases, with 11 bases lying between them. CDR3 in amino acids: CAWSPSGLGELFF. The CDR3 coding sequence is TGTGCCTGGAGTCCTTCGGGGCTCGGGGAGCTGTTTTTT.

The chain combines TRBV27 with TRBJ1-6; a possible D gene is TRBD1 (5 bases). Trimming shortened V by 3 bases and J by 0 bases, and 6 bases separated the two germline ends. This CDR3 spans 15 amino acids. Germline assignment: CDR1 MNHEY and CDR2 SMNVEV (reference sequence). CDR3 sequence: CASSLGGSYNSPLHF. CDR3 DNA sequence: TGTGCCAGCAGTTTGGGGGGCTCCTATAATTCACCCCTCCACTTT.

The chain joins TRBV6-5 to TRBJ2-7, with D tentatively TRBD1 or TRBD2 (5 bases each). Germline-derived CDR1 and CDR2 are MNHEY and SVGAGI. V shed 4 bases and J shed 0 bases, with 10 bases lying between them. This CDR3 spans 14 amino acids. This CDR3 reads CASSLGVHSYEQYF. For the CDR3, the DNA is TGTGCCAGCAGTTTGGGGGTACACTCCTACGAGCAGTACTTC.

V is TRBV11-2 and J is TRBJ2-7; either TRBD1 or TRBD2 may supply D (7 bases each). This CDR3 is built from 15 residues. The V end lost 4 bases, the J end lost 5 bases, and 18 bases lay between the germline ends. CDR1 SGHAT and CDR2 FQNNGV come from the germline V gene. Here the CDR3 DNA reads TGTGCCAGCAGCTCTCAGGGGGGGAACCAGGACGAGCAGTACTTC. This gives the protein CASSSQGGNQDEQYF. Combining the CDR3 with reference TRBV11-2 and TRBJ2-7 gives the whole variable domain EAGVAQSPRYKIIEKRQSVAFWCNPISGHATLYWYQQILGQGPKLLIQFQNNGVVDDSQLPKDRFSAERLKGVDSTLKIQPAKLEDSAVYLCASSSQGGNQDEQYFGPGTRLTVT.

The rearrangement links TRBV6-5 to TRBJ1-5; 7 bases match TRBD1. Germline V CDR1 and CDR2: MNHEY, SVGAGI. Trimming cost V 6 bases and J 2 bases; bases outside gene matches: 4. The CDR3 length is 14 residues. As DNA, the CDR3 is TGTGCCAGCAGGCCTCAGGGGGGCAATCAGCCCCAGCATTTT. Amino acids: CASRPQGGNQPQHF.

The CDR3 sequence is CASSSGTSGFYNEQFF. The CDR3 DNA reads TGCGCCAGCAGCTCCGGGACTAGCGGGTTCTACAATGAGCAGTTCTTC. The rearrangement joins TRBV5-1 to TRBJ2-1; 12 nucleotides match TRBD2. Germline CDR1 and CDR2: SGHRS and YFSETQ. Trimming removed 3 bases from V and 3 bases from J; junction bases left unmatched: 4. The CDR3 spans 16 residues.

This rearrangement joins TRBV19 to TRBJ2-3; unclear D gene. CDR3 length equals 14 residues. V was trimmed by 1 base and J by 6 bases, leaving 11 bases between them. Per the germline V gene, CDR1 is LNHDA and CDR2 is SQIVND (reference sequence). CDR3 sequence reads: CASSIGGSWDTQYF. CDR3 coding DNA: TGTGCCAGTAGTATAGGAGGCAGCTGGGATACGCAGTATTTT.

This chain joins TRBV27 and TRBJ1-6, with TRBD1 matching 7 bases. The junction had 11 bases not matched to a gene; V was cut back by 3 bases and J by 9 bases. CDR1 is MNHEY, CDR2 SMNVEV, per germline (reference sequence). The CDR3 consists of 16 residues. CDR3 amino acids: CASSFGQVLGGSPLHF. In nucleotides, the CDR3 is TGTGCCAGCAGTTTCGGACAGGTCCTAGGAGGTTCACCCCTCCACTTT.

V is TRBV5-1 and J is TRBJ2-7; 8 bases are shared with TRBD2. J was trimmed by 4 bases and V by 4 bases; bases with no gene match: 10. Germline V gene sequence: CDR1 SGHRS, CDR2 YFSETQ. The CDR3 loop spans 15 amino acids. The CDR3 is CASSTTGTRNYEQYF. In DNA form, the CDR3 reads TGCGCCAGCAGCACAACCGGGACTAGGAATTACGAGCAGTACTTC.

J is TRBJ1-1 and V is TRBV7-2; D not certain. CDR3 length: 12 residues. Germline V gene data show CDR1 as SGHTA and CDR2 as FQGNSA. V gave up 5 bases and J gave up 2 bases, with 6 bases separating them. DNA of the CDR3: TGTGCCAGCAGCCTCATTAACACTGAAGCTTTCTTT. Translation gives CASSLINTEAFF.